This entry lists 24 T cell receptor beta chains sequenced from one sample in a study of molecular identifiers for immune sequencing clone quantification. TCRdb called the PCR reads again in MiXCR, with one record for every CDR3 protein. The data show about 630,000 distinct CDR3 sequences, roughly 27% seen once. Sequences were obtained from naive CD8+ T cells from blood, with Jurkat cell RNA spiked in. Subset here: FACS-sorted CD8+CD4-CCR7+CD45RA+ naive T cells. These receptors came from a human donor in good health. Some libraries in this study had Jurkat cell RNA spiked in.

This clonotype was observed a handful of times. The chain has TRBV7-3 and TRBJ2-1, with D perhaps matching TRBD2 (6 bases). CDR1 and CDR2 from the germline V gene are SGHTA and FQGTGA. The V end was cut by 1 base, the J end by 3 bases, with 10 bases between. This CDR3 is built from 15 residues. The CDR3 nucleotides are TGTGCCAGCAGCTTAATTCCGGGAGACTACAATGAGCAGTTCTTC. Amino acids: CASSLIPGDYNEQFF.

This clonotype was observed many times. The V and J genes are TRBV7-9 and TRBJ1-4; a weak D match, TRBD1 (6 bases). This CDR3 is built from 16 residues. Trimming shortened V by 3 bases and J by 8 bases, and 19 bases separated the two germline ends. Germline CDR1 is SEHNR and CDR2 is FQNEAQ (reference sequence). CDR3 bases: TGTGCCAGCAGCTTCGAGAAGACAGGTTCGTCGGAAAAACTGTTTTTT. Protein product: CASSFEKTGSSEKLFF.

A word on this clonotype: A read error is possible here, since a much larger clone lies one base away. V is TRBV7-9 and J is TRBJ2-5; TRBD2 matches 13 bases. With V trimmed by 7 bases and J by 1 base, 6 bases remained unmatched. In germline, CDR1 is SEHNR, CDR2 FQNEAQ (reference sequence). The CDR3 spans 16 residues. This CDR3 reads CASNWRLAGGQETQYF. CDR3 nucleotide sequence: TGTGCCAGCAACTGGCGACTAGCGGGGGGCCAAGAGACCCAGTACTTC.

Only a few counts were recorded for this clonotype. The chain has TRBV7-9 and TRBJ2-7, with D possibly being TRBD2 (5 bases). V was pared by 5 bases and J by 6 bases, with 23 bases between. CDR1 SEHNR and CDR2 FQNEAQ come from the germline V gene (reference sequence). This CDR3 spans 16 amino acids. Written as DNA, the CDR3 is TGTGCCAGCAGCGCGGAGGTTGGGCTGACCCTATTCGAGCAGTACTTC. Encoded protein: CASSAEVGLTLFEQYF.

The gene calls are TRBV4-3 and TRBJ1-2; D might be TRBD1 (6 bases). Deletions cut 0 bases from V and 4 bases from J, with 15 bases between. Per the germline V gene, CDR1 is LGHNA and CDR2 is YSLEER. This CDR3 has 16 amino acids. The CDR3 nucleotides are TGCGCCAGCAGCCAAGACATACAGGGTTTCATCTATGGCTACACCTTC. Encoded protein: CASSQDIQGFIYGYTF.

In its sample, this clonotype was seen a few times. V is TRBV19 and J is TRBJ2-1; D ambiguous. Germline values: CDR1 LNHDA, CDR2 SQIVND (reference sequence). This CDR3 region has 15 residues. Between the trimmed V and J ends, which lost 6 bases and 0 bases, there was a span of 12 bases. This chain's CDR3 is CASSPAPGSYNEQFF. The CDR3 region has the DNA TGTGCCAGTAGCCCCGCCCCCGGCTCCTACAATGAGCAGTTCTTC.

In its sample, this clonotype was seen a few times. In nucleotides, the CDR3 is TGTGCCAGCAGTGAATCGGGACAGGGGGCGGGTAACTATGGCTACACCTTC. Encoded protein: CASSESGQGAGNYGYTF. V usage is TRBV25-1 and J usage is TRBJ1-2; TRBD1 matches at 12 bases. CDR3 size: 17 residues. Germline V CDR1 and CDR2: MGHDK, SYGVNS. J lost 1 base, V lost 1 base, and 4 bases had no gene match.

In its sample, this clonotype was seen many times. The CDR3 reads CASSPGTHTQYF. The CDR3 nucleotides read TGTGCCAGCAGTCCGGGAACGCATACGCAGTATTTT. This chain connects TRBV12-3 or TRBV12-4 to TRBJ2-3; a possible D gene is TRBD2 (5 bases). The CDR3 has 12 amino acids. V was pared by 5 bases and J by 7 bases, with 10 bases between.

This clonotype was counted a few times. The chain joins TRBV4-1 to TRBJ2-7, with a tentative D call TRBD2 (6 bases). V was cut by 2 bases and J by 3 bases, with 17 bases left in between. The CDR3 consists of 16 residues. The germline CDR1 and CDR2 sequences are MGHRA and YSYEKL. DNA for the CDR3: TGCGCCAGCAGCCAACTGGTCGGGACTTCCTACTACGAGCAGTACTTC. This gives the protein CASSQLVGTSYYEQYF.

This clonotype was picked up a small number of times. V and J are TRBV7-9 and TRBJ2-5, with unresolved D. V gave up 2 bases and J gave up 3 bases, with 13 bases separating them. The CDR3 is made up of 15 amino acids. CDR1 and CDR2 from the germline V gene are SEHNR and FQNEAQ (reference sequence). The CDR3 loop reads CASSLKYGTEETQYF. DNA for the CDR3: TGTGCCAGCAGCTTAAAATACGGAACTGAAGAGACCCAGTACTTC.

In this sample, this clonotype turned up many times. CDR3 sequence (DNA): TGTGCCAGCAGTTATCCTACAGGGGTTAATCAGCCCCAGCATTTT. It codes for CASSYPTGVNQPQHF. This chain connects TRBV6-6 to TRBJ1-5; TRBD1 agrees at 7 bases. The CDR3 covers 15 residues. Trimming at V came to 3 bases and at J to 4 bases, leaving 6 bases not matched to a gene. In germline, CDR1 is MNHNY, CDR2 SVGAGI (reference sequence).

This clonotype was observed a few times. This chain joins TRBV5-8 and TRBJ1-5, with a tentative D call TRBD1 (5 bases). CDR3 size: 15 residues. The ends were cut back, 4 bases at V and 0 bases at J, with 11 bases in the middle. Germline loops: CDR1 SGHTS, CDR2 YDEGEE. The CDR3 bases are TGTGCCAGCAGCCTAGGGACGGATAGCAATCAGCCCCAGCATTTT. Protein sequence: CASSLGTDSNQPQHF.

Many counts were recorded for this clonotype. The V and J genes are TRBV7-9 and TRBJ1-1; D uncertain. V lost 4 bases and J lost 2, with 11 bases in between. Germline assignment: CDR1 SEHNR and CDR2 FQNEAQ (reference sequence). The CDR3 contains 14 residues. Written as DNA, the CDR3 is TGTGCCAGCAGCTCAGTGACAATAAACACTGAAGCTTTCTTT. Its translation: CASSSVTINTEAFF.

Comment on this clonotype: At one boundary the junction diverges from the germline segment, which might be a read error. The CDR3 loop reads CARSQATGTGDEQFF. The CDR3 coding sequence is TGCGCCCGCAGCCAAGCTACAGGGACGGGGGATGAGCAGTTCTTC. The rearrangement joins TRBV4-3 to TRBJ2-1; D could derive from TRBD1 or TRBD2 (6 bases each). The length of the CDR3 is 15 residues. The germline V gene has CDR1 LGHNA and CDR2 YSLEER.

In the case of this clonotype: Given a much more abundant clone one base away, this may be a read error. This chain connects TRBV27 to TRBJ2-4, with TRBD1 identical over 10 bases. This CDR3 is 14 amino acids long. Trimming took 7 bases from V and 3 from J; bases not matched to a gene: 3. CDR1 is MNHEY, CDR2 SMNVEV, per germline (reference sequence). Here the CDR3 reads CASKGQGYKNIQYF. In DNA, the CDR3 is TGTGCCAGCAAGGGACAGGGGTACAAAAACATTCAGTACTTC.

Regarding this clonotype: Being one base from a much bigger clone, this may be a read error. This rearrangement joins TRBV7-2 to TRBJ2-5; D gene uncertain. V dropped 1 base and J dropped 6 bases, with 12 bases sitting between them. The CDR3 loop spans 14 amino acids. Germline CDR1 reads SGHTA; CDR2 reads FQGNSA. CDR3 loop: CASSLGGSAKTQYF. The DNA for the CDR3 is TGTGCCAGCAGCTTAGGTGGCTCGGCGAAGACCCAGTACTTC. The complete variable domain, with remaining parts taken from reference TRBV7-2 and TRBJ2-5, reads GAGVSQSPSNKVTEKGKDVELRCDPISGHTALYWYRQSLGQGLEFLIYFQGNSAPDKSGLPSDRFSAERTGGSVSTLTIQRTQQEDSAVYLCASSLGGSAKTQYFGPGTRLLVL.

This clonotype appeared a few times. The chain uses TRBV6-2 or TRBV6-3 and TRBJ1-5; maybe TRBD1 (6 bases). The CDR3 contains 13 residues. Germline lookup yields CDR1 MNHEY and CDR2 SVGEGT. V lost 4 bases, J lost 4 bases, and 8 bases lay in between. The CDR3, as DNA: TGTGCCAGCAGTTCTGGACAGAATCAGCCCCAGCATTTT. Amino acid sequence: CASSSGQNQPQHF.

The gene calls are TRBV5-4 and TRBJ1-4; D remains ambiguous. Trimming took off 4 bases at V and 4 bases at J, with 8 bases between the two ends. CDR1 and CDR2 (germline): SGHNT, YYREEE (reference sequence). The CDR3 has 13 residues. CDR3 sequence: CASSIHSNEKLFF. The CDR3 DNA reads as TGTGCCAGCAGCATCCACAGTAATGAAAAACTGTTTTTT.

Comment on this clonotype: A read error may produce the germline difference seen at one junction end. The genes are TRBV4-1 and TRBJ2-7; no clear D. CDR1 is MGHRA and CDR2 is YSYEKL in the germline V gene. The CDR3 spans 15 residues. CDR3 amino acids: CASSPKTDGVYDQYF. Written as DNA, the CDR3 is TGCGCCAGCAGCCCGAAAACAGACGGAGTCTACGATCAGTACTTC.

This clonotype was seen only a few times. This chain links TRBV5-6 with TRBJ2-4; tentatively, D is TRBD2 (6 bases). This CDR3 has 17 residues. Trimming cost V 4 bases and J 0 bases, with 17 bases left between them. Germline V gives CDR1 SGHDT, CDR2 YYEEEE. The CDR3 DNA reads TGTGCCAGCAGCGCCCCCCCGGGGGACCTAGCCAAAAACATTCAGTACTTC. Amino acids: CASSAPPGDLAKNIQYF.

CDR3 bases: TGTGCCAGCAGTAAACTTCCGGGACTAGCGGGAGAAAGGAATGAGCAGTTCTTC. Encoded protein: CASSKLPGLAGERNEQFF. The rearrangement joins TRBV28 to TRBJ2-1; 14 nucleotides align to TRBD2. The CDR3 is 18 residues long. CDR1 is MDHEN, CDR2 SYDVKM, per germline. Trimming cost V 5 bases and J 7 bases; bases outside gene matches: 13.

There are a few counts of this clonotype. The chain joins TRBV3-1 to TRBJ2-5; tentative D call: TRBD1 (6 bases). Trimming took off 0 bases at V and 4 bases at J, with 12 bases between the two ends. The CDR3 sequence is 15 residues long. In germline, CDR1 is LGHDT, CDR2 YNNKEL (reference sequence). The CDR3 DNA sequence: TGTGCCAGCAGCCAAGAGTCGGGCAGGGGAGAGACCCAGTACTTC. Translating gives CASSQESGRGETQYF.

With regard to this clonotype: Being one base from a much bigger clone, this may be a read error. This chain joins TRBV27 and TRBJ2-7, with D unresolved. The V gene's germline CDR1 is MNHEY and CDR2 SMNVEV (reference sequence). This CDR3 has 13 residues. CDR3 loop: CASSLGPEYELYF. The CDR3 coding sequence is TGTGCCAGCTCGCTCGGCCCTGAATACGAGCTGTACTTC.

This clonotype came up a few times. The rearrangement links TRBV7-9 to TRBJ2-7, with 7 nucleotides matching TRBD2. The J segment lost 6 bases and the V segment lost 5 bases, leaving 16 bases of the junction unmatched. In germline, CDR1 is SEHNR, CDR2 FQNEAQ (reference sequence). The CDR3 runs 16 residues. CDR3 sequence reads: CASSPSLGGVLSEQYF. The CDR3 DNA reads TGTGCCAGCAGCCCATCTCTGGGGGGGGTGCTCAGCGAGCAGTACTTC.